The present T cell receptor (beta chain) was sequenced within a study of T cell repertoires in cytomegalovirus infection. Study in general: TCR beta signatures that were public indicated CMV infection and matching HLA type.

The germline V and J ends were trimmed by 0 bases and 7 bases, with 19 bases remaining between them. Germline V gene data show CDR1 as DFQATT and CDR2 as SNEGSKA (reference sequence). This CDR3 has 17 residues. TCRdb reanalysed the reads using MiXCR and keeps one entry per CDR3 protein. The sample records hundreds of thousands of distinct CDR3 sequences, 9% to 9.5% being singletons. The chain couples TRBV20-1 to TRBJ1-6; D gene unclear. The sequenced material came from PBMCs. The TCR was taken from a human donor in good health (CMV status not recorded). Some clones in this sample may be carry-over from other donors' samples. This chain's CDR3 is CSARDVGWGSQNSPLHF. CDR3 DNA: TGCAGTGCTAGAGATGTGGGGTGGGGAAGCCAAAATTCACCCCTCCACTTT.